This TCR beta chain came from a study of T-cell memory formation after mild COVID-19. TCRdb reprocessed the 5' RACE reads via MiXCR and lists one record per CDR3 protein. The sample shows 35,000 to 50,000 distinct CDR3 sequences, roughly 7% of them seen only once. V was clipped by 4 bases and J by 4 bases, with 8 bases between them. This CDR3 spans 13 amino acids. Germline V gives CDR1 SGHAT, CDR2 FQNNGV. The chain carries TRBV11-2 and TRBJ1-5, with D unresolved. This sequence was found in an adult who had mild COVID-19 (a few samples of this study predate the infection). Cell type and time point are not known. Sequenced sample: PBMCs or a T cell subset sorted from them (not recorded which). CDR3 in DNA: TGTGCCAGCAGCTCCGGGCCGAATCAGCCCCAGCATTTT. This gives the protein CASSSGPNQPQHF. Full variable domain (outside the CDR3, taken from reference TRBV11-2 and TRBJ1-5): EAGVAQSPRYKIIEKRQSVAFWCNPISGHATLYWYQQILGQGPKLLIQFQNNGVVDDSQLPKDRFSAERLKGVDSTLKIQPAKLEDSAVYLCASSSGPNQPQHFGDGTRLSIL.